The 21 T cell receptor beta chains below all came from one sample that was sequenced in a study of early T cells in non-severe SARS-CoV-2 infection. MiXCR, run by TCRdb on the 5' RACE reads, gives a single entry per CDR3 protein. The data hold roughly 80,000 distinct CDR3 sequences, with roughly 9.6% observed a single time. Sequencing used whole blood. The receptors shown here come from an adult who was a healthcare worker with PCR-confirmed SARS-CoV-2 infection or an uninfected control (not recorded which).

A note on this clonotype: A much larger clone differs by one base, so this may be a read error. The CDR3 DNA is TGTGCCAACAGCCTACCGAAGGAGGGACTAGCGTTTGATGAAAATGAGCAGTTCTTC. Encoded protein: CANSLPKEGLAFDENEQFF. J is TRBJ2-1 and V is TRBV7-2; 10 nucleotides align to TRBD2. The germline V gene has CDR1 SGHTA and CDR2 FQGNSA. CDR3 size: 19 residues.

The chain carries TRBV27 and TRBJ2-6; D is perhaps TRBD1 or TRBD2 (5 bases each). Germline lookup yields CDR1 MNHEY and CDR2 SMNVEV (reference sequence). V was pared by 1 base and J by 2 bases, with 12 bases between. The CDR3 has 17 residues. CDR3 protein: CASSLLGTGPGANVLTF. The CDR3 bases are TGTGCCAGCAGTTTATTGGGGACGGGTCCTGGGGCCAACGTCCTGACTTTC.

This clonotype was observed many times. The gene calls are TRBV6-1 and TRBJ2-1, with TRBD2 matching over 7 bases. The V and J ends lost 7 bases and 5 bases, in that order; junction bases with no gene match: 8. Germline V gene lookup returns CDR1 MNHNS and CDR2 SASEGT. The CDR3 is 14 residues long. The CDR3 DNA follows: TGTGCCAGCACCAGGCCTAGCGGACACAATGAGCAGTTCTTC. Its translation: CASTRPSGHNEQFF.

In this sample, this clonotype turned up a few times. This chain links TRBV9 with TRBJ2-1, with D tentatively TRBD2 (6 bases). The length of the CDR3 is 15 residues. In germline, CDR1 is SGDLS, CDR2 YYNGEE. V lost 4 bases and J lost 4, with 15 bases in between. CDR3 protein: CASSPQGGLYNEQFF. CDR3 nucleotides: TGTGCCAGCAGCCCCCAGGGAGGCCTATACAATGAGCAGTTCTTC.

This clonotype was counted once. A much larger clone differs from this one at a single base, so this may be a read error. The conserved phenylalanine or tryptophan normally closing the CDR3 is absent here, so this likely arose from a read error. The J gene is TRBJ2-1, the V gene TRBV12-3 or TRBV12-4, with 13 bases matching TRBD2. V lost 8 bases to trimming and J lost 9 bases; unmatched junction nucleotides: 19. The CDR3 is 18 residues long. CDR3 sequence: CASLLAGGPRGDTSEQFC. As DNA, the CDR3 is TGTGCCAGCTTACTAGCGGGAGGGCCGAGGGGCGATACGAGTGAGCAGTTCTGC.

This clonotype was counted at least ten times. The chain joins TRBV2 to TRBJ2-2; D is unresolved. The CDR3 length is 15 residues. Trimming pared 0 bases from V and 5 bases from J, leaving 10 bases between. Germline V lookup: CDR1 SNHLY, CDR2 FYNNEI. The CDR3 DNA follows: TGTGCCAGCAGTGAAGCTTTAGTGGGGACCGGGGAGCTGTTTTTT. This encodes CASSEALVGTGELFF.

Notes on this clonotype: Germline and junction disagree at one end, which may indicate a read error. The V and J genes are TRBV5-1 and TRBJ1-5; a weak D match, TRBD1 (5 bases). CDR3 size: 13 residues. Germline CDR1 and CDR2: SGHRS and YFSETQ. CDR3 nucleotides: TGCGCCAACAGCTTGGCACAGGATCAGCCCCAGCATTTT. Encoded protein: CANSLAQDQPQHF.

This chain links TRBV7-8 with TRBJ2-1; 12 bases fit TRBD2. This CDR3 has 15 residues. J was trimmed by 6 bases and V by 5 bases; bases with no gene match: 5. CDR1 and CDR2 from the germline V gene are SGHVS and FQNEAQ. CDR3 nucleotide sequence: TGTGCCAGCAGCCCCAGACTAGCGGGAGTCAATGAGCAGTTCTTC. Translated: CASSPRLAGVNEQFF.

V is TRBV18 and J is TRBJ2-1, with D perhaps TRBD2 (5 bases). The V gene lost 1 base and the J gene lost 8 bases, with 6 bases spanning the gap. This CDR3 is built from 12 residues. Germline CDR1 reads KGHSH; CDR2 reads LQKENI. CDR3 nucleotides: TGTGCCAGCTCACCACTGAGGGATGAGCAGTTCTTC. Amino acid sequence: CASSPLRDEQFF.

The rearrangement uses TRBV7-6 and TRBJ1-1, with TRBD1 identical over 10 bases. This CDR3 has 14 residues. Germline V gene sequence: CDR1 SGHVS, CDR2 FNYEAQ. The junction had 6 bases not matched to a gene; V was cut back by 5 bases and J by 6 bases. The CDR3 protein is CASSAPGQGSEAFF. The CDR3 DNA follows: TGTGCCAGCAGCGCTCCGGGACAGGGGTCTGAAGCTTTCTTT.

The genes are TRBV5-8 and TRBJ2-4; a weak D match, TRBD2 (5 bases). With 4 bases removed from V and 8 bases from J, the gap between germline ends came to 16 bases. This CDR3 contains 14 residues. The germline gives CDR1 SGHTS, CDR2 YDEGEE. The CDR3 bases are TGTGCCAGCAGCGGGAGCGCCAACACGGACATTCAGTACTTC. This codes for CASSGSANTDIQYF.

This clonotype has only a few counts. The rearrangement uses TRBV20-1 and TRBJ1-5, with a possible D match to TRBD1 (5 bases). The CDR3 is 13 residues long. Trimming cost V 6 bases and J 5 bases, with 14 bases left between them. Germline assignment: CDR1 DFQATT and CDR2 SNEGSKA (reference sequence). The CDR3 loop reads CSAGTLRDQPQHF. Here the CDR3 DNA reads TGCAGTGCCGGGACTTTGAGGGATCAGCCCCAGCATTTT.

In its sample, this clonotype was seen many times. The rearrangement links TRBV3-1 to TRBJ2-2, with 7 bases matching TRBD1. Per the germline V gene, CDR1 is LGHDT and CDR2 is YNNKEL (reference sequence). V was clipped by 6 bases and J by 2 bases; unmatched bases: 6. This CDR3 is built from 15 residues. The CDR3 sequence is CASSPQGLNTGELFF. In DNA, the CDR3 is TGTGCCAGCAGTCCACAGGGGCTCAACACCGGGGAGCTGTTTTTT. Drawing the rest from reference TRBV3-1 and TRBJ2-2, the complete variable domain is DTAVSQTPKYLVTQMGNDKSIKCEQNLGHDTMYWYKQDSKKFLKIMFSYNNKELIINETVPNRFSPKSPDKAHLNLHINSLELGDSAVYFCASSPQGLNTGELFFGEGSRLTVL.

CDR3 in DNA: TGTGCCAGCAGTGAGCCGACAGGGGTAAACACCGGGGAGCTGTTTTTT. This translates into CASSEPTGVNTGELFF. This chain uses TRBV25-1 with TRBJ2-2; 8 positions agree with TRBD1. Germline CDR1 and CDR2: MGHDK and SYGVNS. The length of the CDR3 is 16 residues. Germline trimming cut 3 bases from V and 2 bases from J; bases unmatched to any gene: 5. Together with reference TRBV25-1 and TRBJ2-2, the CDR3 gives the full variable domain: EADIYQTPRYLVIGTGKKITLECSQTMGHDKMYWYQQDPGMELHLIHYSYGVNSTEKGDLSSESTVSRIRTEHFPLTLESARPSHTSQYLCASSEPTGVNTGELFFGEGSRLTVL.

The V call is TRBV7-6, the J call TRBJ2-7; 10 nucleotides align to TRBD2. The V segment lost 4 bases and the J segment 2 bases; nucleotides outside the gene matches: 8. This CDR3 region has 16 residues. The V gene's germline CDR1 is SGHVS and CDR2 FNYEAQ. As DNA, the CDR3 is TGTGCCAGCAGCTCGCAGACTAGCGGGCCGACCTACGAGCAGTACTTC. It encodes CASSSQTSGPTYEQYF.

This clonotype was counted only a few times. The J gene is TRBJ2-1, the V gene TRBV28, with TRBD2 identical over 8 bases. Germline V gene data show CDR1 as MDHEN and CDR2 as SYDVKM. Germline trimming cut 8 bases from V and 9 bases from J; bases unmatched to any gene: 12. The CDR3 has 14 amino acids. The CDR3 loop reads CASLNGRAPTEQFF. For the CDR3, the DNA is TGTGCCAGCCTCAACGGGAGGGCCCCTACTGAGCAGTTCTTC.

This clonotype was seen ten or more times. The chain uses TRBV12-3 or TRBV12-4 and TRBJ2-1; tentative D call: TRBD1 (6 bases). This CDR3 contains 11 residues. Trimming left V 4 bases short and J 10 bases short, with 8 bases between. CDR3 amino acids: CASSSDREQFF. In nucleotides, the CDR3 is TGTGCCAGCAGTTCCGACAGGGAGCAGTTCTTC.

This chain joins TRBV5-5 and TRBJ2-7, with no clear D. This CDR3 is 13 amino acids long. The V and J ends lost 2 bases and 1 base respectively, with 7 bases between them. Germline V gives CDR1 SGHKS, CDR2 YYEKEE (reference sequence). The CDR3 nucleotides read TGTGCCAGCAGCTTCGGGCGTTCCTACGAGCAGTACTTC. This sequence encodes CASSFGRSYEQYF.

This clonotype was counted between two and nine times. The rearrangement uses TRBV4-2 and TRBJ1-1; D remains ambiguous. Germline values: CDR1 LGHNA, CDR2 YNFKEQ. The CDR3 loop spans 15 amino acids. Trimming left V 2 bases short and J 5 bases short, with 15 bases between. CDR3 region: CASSQTTVGRTEAFF. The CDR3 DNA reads TGTGCCAGCAGCCAAACTACCGTGGGGAGGACTGAAGCTTTCTTT.

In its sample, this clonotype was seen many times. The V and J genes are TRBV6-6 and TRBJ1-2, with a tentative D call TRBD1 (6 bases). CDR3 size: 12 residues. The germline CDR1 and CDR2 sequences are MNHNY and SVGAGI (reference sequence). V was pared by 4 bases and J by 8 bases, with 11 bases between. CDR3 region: CASSFTGNGYTF. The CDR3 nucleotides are TGTGCCAGCAGTTTTACAGGGAACGGCTACACCTTC.

The CDR3 loop is CASSLVGGRSHGEQFF. The CDR3 nucleotides read TGCGCCAGCAGCTTGGTGGGTGGGAGGTCGCACGGTGAGCAGTTCTTC. The J gene is TRBJ2-1, the V gene TRBV5-1; D might be TRBD2 (6 bases). The CDR3 is 16 amino acids. V lost 0 bases to trimming and J lost 9 bases, with 19 bases between them. The germline V gene has CDR1 SGHRS and CDR2 YFSETQ.